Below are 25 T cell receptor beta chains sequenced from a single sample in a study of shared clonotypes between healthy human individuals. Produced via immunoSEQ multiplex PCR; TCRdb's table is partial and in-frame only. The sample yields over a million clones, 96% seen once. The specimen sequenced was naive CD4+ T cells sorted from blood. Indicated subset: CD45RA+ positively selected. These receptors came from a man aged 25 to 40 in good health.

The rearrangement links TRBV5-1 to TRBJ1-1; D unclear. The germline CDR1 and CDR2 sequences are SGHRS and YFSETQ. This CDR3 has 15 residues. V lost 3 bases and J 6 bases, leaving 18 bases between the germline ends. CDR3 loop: CASSWGGAGGSEAFF. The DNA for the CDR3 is TGCGCCAGCAGCTGGGGTGGTGCGGGCGGGTCTGAAGCTTTCTTT.

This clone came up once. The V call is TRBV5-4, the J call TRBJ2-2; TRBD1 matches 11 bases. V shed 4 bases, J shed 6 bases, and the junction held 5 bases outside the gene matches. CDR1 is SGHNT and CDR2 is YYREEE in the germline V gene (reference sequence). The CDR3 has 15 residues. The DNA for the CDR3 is TGTGCCAGCAGCCTGGGGGGACAGGGGGCCGGGGAGCTGTTTTTT. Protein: CASSLGGQGAGELFF.

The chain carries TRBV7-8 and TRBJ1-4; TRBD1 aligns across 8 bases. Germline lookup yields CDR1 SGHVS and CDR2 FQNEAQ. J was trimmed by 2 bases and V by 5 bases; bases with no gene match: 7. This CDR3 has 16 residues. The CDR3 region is CASSPRQGMTNEKLFF. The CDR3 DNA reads TGTGCCAGCAGCCCCCGACAGGGGATGACTAATGAAAAACTGTTTTTT.

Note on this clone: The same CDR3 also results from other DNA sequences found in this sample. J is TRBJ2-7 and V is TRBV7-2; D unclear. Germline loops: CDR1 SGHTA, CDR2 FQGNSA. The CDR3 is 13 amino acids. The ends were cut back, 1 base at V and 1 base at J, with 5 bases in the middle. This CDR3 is CASSLVPSYEQYF. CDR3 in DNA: TGTGCCAGCAGCTTAGTTCCTTCCTACGAGCAGTACTTC.

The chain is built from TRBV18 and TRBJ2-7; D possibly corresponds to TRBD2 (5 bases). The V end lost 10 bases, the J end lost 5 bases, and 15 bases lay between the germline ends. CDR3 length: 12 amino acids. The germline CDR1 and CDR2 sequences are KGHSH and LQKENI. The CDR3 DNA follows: TGTGCCACCCACTCCGACGGGGACGAGCAGTACTTC. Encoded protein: CATHSDGDEQYF.

In DNA, the CDR3 is TGTGCCAGCAGCCGACTAGCGGCAACTAACACAGATACGCAGTATTTT. Translation: CASSRLAATNTDTQYF. V gene TRBV6-6 combines with J gene TRBJ2-3, with 9 bases fitting TRBD2. The J segment lost 2 bases and the V segment lost 6 bases, leaving 9 bases of the junction unmatched. Per the germline V gene, CDR1 is MNHNY and CDR2 is SVGAGI (reference sequence). The CDR3 contains 16 residues.

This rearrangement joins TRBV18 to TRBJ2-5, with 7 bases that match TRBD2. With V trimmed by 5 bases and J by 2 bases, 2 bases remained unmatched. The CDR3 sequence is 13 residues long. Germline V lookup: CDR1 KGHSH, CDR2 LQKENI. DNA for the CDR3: TGTGCCAGCTCAACCGGGAGGCAAGAGACCCAGTACTTC. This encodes CASSTGRQETQYF. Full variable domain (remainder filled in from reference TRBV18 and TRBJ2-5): NAGVMQNPRHLVRRRGQEARLRCSPMKGHSHVYWYRQLPEEGLKFMVYLQKENIIDESGMPKERFSAEFPKEGPSILRIQQVVRGDSAAYFCASSTGRQETQYFGPGTRLLVL.

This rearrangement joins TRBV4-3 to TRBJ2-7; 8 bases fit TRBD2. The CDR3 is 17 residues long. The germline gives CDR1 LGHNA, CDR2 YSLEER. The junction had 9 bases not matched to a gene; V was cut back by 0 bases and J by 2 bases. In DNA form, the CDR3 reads TGCGCCAGCAGCCAAGATCCGCGGGGACTAGGGGCCTACGAGCAGTACTTC. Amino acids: CASSQDPRGLGAYEQYF.

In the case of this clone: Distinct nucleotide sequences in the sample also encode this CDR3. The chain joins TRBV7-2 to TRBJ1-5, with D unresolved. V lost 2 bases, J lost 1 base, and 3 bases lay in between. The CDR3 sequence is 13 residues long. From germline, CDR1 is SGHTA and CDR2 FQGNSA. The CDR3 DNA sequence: TGTGCCAGCAGCTTACAGAGCAATCAGCCCCAGCATTTT. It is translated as CASSLQSNQPQHF.

CDR3 bases: TGTGCCAGCAGCTCCGGGGTCTCGATTAAGCAGTTCTTC. Amino acids: CASSSGVSIKQFF. The chain combines TRBV7-2 with TRBJ2-1; perhaps TRBD2 as D (5 bases). The CDR3 extends over 13 amino acids. Trimming left V 4 bases short and J 11 bases short, with 15 bases between. Germline V gives CDR1 SGHTA, CDR2 FQGNSA.

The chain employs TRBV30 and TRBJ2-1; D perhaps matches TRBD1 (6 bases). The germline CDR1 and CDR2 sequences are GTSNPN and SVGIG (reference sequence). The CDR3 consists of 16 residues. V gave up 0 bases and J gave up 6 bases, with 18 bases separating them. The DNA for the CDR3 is TGTGCCTGGAGTGTAAGGGGCAGGGGTGACGGCAATGAGCAGTTCTTC. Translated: CAWSVRGRGDGNEQFF.

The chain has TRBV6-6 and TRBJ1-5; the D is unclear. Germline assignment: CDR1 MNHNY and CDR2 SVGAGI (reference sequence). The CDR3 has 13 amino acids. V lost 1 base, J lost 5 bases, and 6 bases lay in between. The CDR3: CASSYLQYQPQHF. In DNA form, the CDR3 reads TGTGCCAGCAGTTACTTACAGTATCAGCCCCAGCATTTT.

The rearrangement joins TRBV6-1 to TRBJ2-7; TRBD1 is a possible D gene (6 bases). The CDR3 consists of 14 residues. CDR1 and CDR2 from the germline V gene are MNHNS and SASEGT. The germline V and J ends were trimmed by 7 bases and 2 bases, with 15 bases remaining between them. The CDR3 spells CASIMDRYAYEQYF. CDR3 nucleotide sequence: TGTGCCAGCATTATGGACAGATACGCCTACGAGCAGTACTTC.

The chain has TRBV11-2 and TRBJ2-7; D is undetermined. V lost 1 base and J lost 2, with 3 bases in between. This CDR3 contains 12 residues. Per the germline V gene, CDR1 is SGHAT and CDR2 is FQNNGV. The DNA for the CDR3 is TGTGCCAGCAGCTTAGGTACCTACGAGCAGTACTTC. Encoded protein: CASSLGTYEQYF.

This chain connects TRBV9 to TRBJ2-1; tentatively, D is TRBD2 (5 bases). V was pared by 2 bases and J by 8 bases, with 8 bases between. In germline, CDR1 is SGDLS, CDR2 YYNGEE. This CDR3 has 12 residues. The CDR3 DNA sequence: TGTGCCAGCAGCGTCAGCGGCTATGAGCAGTTCTTC. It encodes CASSVSGYEQFF.

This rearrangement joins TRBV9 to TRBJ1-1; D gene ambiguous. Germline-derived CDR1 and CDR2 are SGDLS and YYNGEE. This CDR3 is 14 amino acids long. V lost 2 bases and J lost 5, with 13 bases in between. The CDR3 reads CASSVDELGTEAFF. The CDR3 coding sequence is TGTGCCAGCAGCGTCGACGAACTAGGGACTGAAGCTTTCTTT.

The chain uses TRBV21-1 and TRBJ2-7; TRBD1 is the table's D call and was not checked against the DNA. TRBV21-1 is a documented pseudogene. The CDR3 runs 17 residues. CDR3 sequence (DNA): TGTGCCAGCAGCAAAGGGTTCTGGGACAGGGGTTTCTACGAGCAGTACTTC. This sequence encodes CASSKGFWDRGFYEQYF.

For the CDR3, the DNA is TGTGCCAGCTCACCAGGACGAGGGAGTTATGGCTACACCTTC. The encoded protein is CASSPGRGSYGYTF. The gene calls are TRBV18 and TRBJ1-2, with D hard to call. V lost 2 bases to trimming and J lost 5 bases, with 12 bases between them. The CDR3 is made up of 14 amino acids. The germline CDR1 and CDR2 sequences are KGHSH and LQKENI.

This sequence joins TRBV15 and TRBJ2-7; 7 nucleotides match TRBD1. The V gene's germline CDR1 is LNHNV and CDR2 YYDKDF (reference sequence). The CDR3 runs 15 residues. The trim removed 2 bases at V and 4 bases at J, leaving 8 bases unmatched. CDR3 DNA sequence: TGTGCCACCAGCAGACGACAGGGCAATGGGTACGAGCAGTACTTC. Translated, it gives CATSRRQGNGYEQYF.

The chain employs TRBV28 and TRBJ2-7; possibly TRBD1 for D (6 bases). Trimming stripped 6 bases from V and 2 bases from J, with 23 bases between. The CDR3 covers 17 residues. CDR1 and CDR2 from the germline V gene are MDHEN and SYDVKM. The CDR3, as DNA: TGTGCCAGCAGCCCACCGTTAGGGCAGGGGATGACCTACGAGCAGTACTTC. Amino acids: CASSPPLGQGMTYEQYF.

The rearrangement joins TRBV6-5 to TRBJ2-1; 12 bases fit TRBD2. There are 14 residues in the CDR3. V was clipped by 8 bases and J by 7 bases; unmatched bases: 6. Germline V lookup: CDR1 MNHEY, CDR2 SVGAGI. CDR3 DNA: TGTGCCAGCGGTAGACTAGCGGGAGTAAATGAGCAGTTCTTC. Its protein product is CASGRLAGVNEQFF.

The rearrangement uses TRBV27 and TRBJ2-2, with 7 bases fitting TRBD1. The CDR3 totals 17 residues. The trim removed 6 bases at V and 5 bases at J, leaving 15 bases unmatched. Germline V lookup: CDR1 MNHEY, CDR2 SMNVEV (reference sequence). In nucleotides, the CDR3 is TGTGCCAGCAGCCGATTCGGACAGGCTCAAAGAACCGGGGAGCTGTTTTTT. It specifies CASSRFGQAQRTGELFF.

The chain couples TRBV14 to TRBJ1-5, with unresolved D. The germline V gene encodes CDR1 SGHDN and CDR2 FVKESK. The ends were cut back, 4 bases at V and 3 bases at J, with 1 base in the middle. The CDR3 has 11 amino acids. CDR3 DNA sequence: TGTGCCAGCAGCCTCAATCAGCCCCAGCATTTT. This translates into CASSLNQPQHF.

This CDR3 reads CASSMGTGAGANVLTF. CDR3 sequence (DNA): TGTGCCAGTAGTATGGGGACAGGGGCTGGGGCCAACGTCCTGACTTTC. The chain carries TRBV19 and TRBJ2-6, with 10 bases that match TRBD1. The CDR3 runs 16 residues. Germline trimming cut 3 bases from V and 2 bases from J; bases unmatched to any gene: 1. The V gene's germline CDR1 is LNHDA and CDR2 SQIVND (reference sequence).

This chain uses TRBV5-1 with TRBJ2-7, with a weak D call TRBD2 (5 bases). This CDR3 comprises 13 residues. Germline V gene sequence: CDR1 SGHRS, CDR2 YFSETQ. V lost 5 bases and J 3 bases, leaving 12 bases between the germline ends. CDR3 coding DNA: TGCGCCAGCAGAAGTGGAGGCGACTACGAGCAGTACTTC. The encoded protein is CASRSGGDYEQYF.